Below, 28 T cell receptor beta chains from the same sample are listed, as sequenced in a study of T cell responses to AZD1222 COVID-19 vaccine. Only in-frame clones appear in the TCRdb table, and some are missing; sequencing was by immunoSEQ multiplex PCR. This sample has approximately 88,000 clones; approximately 90% occur once, and the top ten carry around 5.2%. Here the sequenced sample was peripheral blood, taken on day 0 of AZD1222 vaccination. These receptors were taken from an adult in good health.

This clone was recorded once. The V call is TRBV19, the J call TRBJ2-5; 14 bases agree with TRBD2. The CDR3 loop spans 16 amino acids. The germline V gene encodes CDR1 LNHDA and CDR2 SQIVND (reference sequence). Trimming took 6 bases from V and 5 from J; bases not matched to a gene: 8. CDR3 nucleotides: TGTGCCAGTAGCATCGCCGGGACTAGCGGGAGTGAGACCCAGTACTTC. It encodes CASSIAGTSGSETQYF.

The chain employs TRBV19 and TRBJ2-7; D is uncertain. This CDR3 spans 16 amino acids. Germline V lookup: CDR1 LNHDA, CDR2 SQIVND (reference sequence). Trimming removed 1 base from V and 0 bases from J, with 13 bases in between. The CDR3 DNA sequence: TGTGCCAGTAGTATAGTTCAGGCGATGATCTCCTACGAGCAGTACTTC. Its protein product is CASSIVQAMISYEQYF.

This clone has just one count. The rearrangement joins TRBV15 to TRBJ1-2, with a weak D call TRBD1 (5 bases). The length of the CDR3 is 13 residues. V was clipped by 2 bases and J by 6 bases, with 10 bases between them. CDR1 and CDR2 from the germline V gene are LNHNV and YYDKDF (reference sequence). CDR3: CATSRIDSNGYTF. The DNA for the CDR3 is TGTGCCACCAGCAGAATAGACAGCAATGGCTACACCTTC.

V is TRBV27 and J is TRBJ1-4; weak D call: TRBD1 (6 bases). V was clipped by 5 bases and J by 8 bases, with 9 bases between them. The CDR3 totals 12 residues. Germline assignment: CDR1 MNHEY and CDR2 SMNVEV (reference sequence). The CDR3 DNA is TGTGCCAGCAGTCAAAGGGGGGAAAAACTGTTTTTT. As protein: CASSQRGEKLFF. Filled out from reference TRBV27 and TRBJ1-4, the complete variable domain reads EAQVTQNPRYLITVTGKKLTVTCSQNMNHEYMSWYRQDPGLGLRQIYYSMNVEVTDKGDVPEGYKVSRKEKRNFPLILESPSPNQTSLYFCASSQRGEKLFFGSGTQLSVL.

The chain uses TRBV16 and TRBJ2-7, with 8 bases aligning to TRBD2. The V and J ends lost 5 bases and 4 bases, in that order; junction bases with no gene match: 10. Germline assignment: CDR1 KGHSY and CDR2 FQNENV. CDR3 length: 15 amino acids. The CDR3 region has the DNA TGTGCCAGCAGCTTAGCGGGAAGGCTCGGGTACGAGCAGTACTTC. Its protein product is CASSLAGRLGYEQYF.

This clone appeared once. The chain uses TRBV7-2 and TRBJ2-7; the D gene is possibly TRBD2 (5 bases). CDR1 and CDR2 (germline): SGHTA, FQGNSA. V was shortened by 0 bases and J by 2 bases, with 11 bases between the two germline ends. There are 15 residues in the CDR3. The CDR3: CASSLASGVTYEQYF. Here the CDR3 DNA reads TGTGCCAGCAGCTTAGCCTCCGGGGTAACCTACGAGCAGTACTTC.

The rearrangement links TRBV19 to TRBJ2-7; D might be TRBD1 or TRBD2, each matching 5 bases. CDR1 is LNHDA and CDR2 is SQIVND in the germline V gene (reference sequence). V shed 4 bases and J shed 3 bases, with 13 bases lying between them. CDR3 length: 14 residues. The CDR3 bases are TGTGCCAGTAGTAAGACAGAGAGGGGCTACGAGCAGTACTTC. Protein product: CASSKTERGYEQYF.

The rearrangement joins TRBV19 to TRBJ2-1; 8 bases map to TRBD2. The CDR3 is 17 amino acids. V dropped 3 bases and J dropped 7; count of bases not matched to a gene: 14. Germline CDR1 LNHDA, CDR2 SQIVND (reference sequence). In DNA, the CDR3 is TGTGCCAGTAGTATTCGGGGGGGCAAAATGAAAAGAAATGAGCAGTTCTTC. Protein: CASSIRGGKMKRNEQFF.

The CDR3 reads CASKAEVGDEQFF. The DNA of the CDR3 is TGTGCCAGCAAGGCGGAGGTGGGTGATGAGCAGTTCTTC. The chain has TRBV2 and TRBJ2-1, with D perhaps matching TRBD2 (5 bases). Germline CDR1 SNHLY, CDR2 FYNNEI. The CDR3 contains 13 residues. V was clipped by 7 bases and J by 8 bases, with 15 bases between them. The full variable domain, its missing parts supplied by reference TRBV2 and TRBJ2-1, is EPEVTQTPSHQVTQMGQEVILRCVPISNHLYFYWYRQILGQKVEFLVSFYNNEISEKSEIFDDQFSVERPDGSNFTLKIRSTKLEDSAMYFCASKAEVGDEQFFGPGTRLTVL.

This clone came up once. The chain is built from TRBV6-5 and TRBJ2-5; 9 bases are a match to TRBD2. Per the germline V gene, CDR1 is MNHEY and CDR2 is SVGAGI. V was clipped by 6 bases and J by 10 bases; unmatched bases: 12. The CDR3 is 14 amino acids. The CDR3 is CASSILAGSIDQYF. CDR3 DNA sequence: TGTGCCAGCAGCATACTAGCGGGCTCCATAGACCAGTACTTC.

This sequence joins TRBV7-3 and TRBJ2-2; the D is unclear. Trimming took off 5 bases at V and 5 bases at J, with 6 bases between the two ends. The CDR3 has 12 residues. In germline, CDR1 is SGHTA, CDR2 FQGTGA. Written as DNA, the CDR3 is TGTGCCAGCAGCAAATATACCGGGGAGCTGTTTTTT. It is translated as CASSKYTGELFF.

This clone was picked up one time. The chain has TRBV12-5 and TRBJ2-1; D possibly corresponds to TRBD1 (6 bases). The V and J ends lost 5 bases and 4 bases respectively, with 9 bases between them. This CDR3 spans 13 amino acids. Per germline, CDR1 LGHNT and CDR2 FRNRAP. CDR3 bases: TGTGCTAGTGGTCTAGGACAGTACAATGAGCAGTTCTTC. Its protein product is CASGLGQYNEQFF. Filled out from reference TRBV12-5 and TRBJ2-1, the complete variable domain reads DARVTQTPRHKVTEMGQEVTMRCQPILGHNTVFWYRQTMMQGLELLAYFRNRAPLDDSGMPKDRFSAEMPDATLATLKIQPSEPRDSAVYFCASGLGQYNEQFFGPGTRLTVL.

The V and J genes are TRBV28 and TRBJ2-7, with TRBD2 as a possible D gene (7 bases). The germline V gene has CDR1 MDHEN and CDR2 SYDVKM. CDR3 length: 15 residues. The V gene lost 5 bases and the J gene lost 10 bases, with 24 bases spanning the gap. The CDR3 sequence is CASSPPVGGQSDQYF. CDR3 coding DNA: TGTGCCAGCAGTCCACCTGTCGGGGGGCAAAGTGATCAGTACTTC.

This chain links TRBV3-1 (or the pseudogene TRBV3-2) with TRBJ2-1; D possibly corresponds to TRBD2 (5 bases). CDR1 and CDR2 from the germline V gene are LGHDT and YNNKEL (reference sequence). This CDR3 spans 12 amino acids. V was clipped by 4 bases and J by 13 bases, with 14 bases between them. The CDR3 loop is CASSPRGLRQFF. Here the CDR3 DNA reads TGTGCCAGCAGCCCTCGCGGACTGCGACAGTTCTTC.

V and J are TRBV4-1 and TRBJ1-4, with 10 positions matching TRBD1. CDR3 length: 14 residues. V was clipped by 4 bases and J by 6 bases; unmatched bases: 2. CDR1 MGHRA and CDR2 YSYEKL come from the germline V gene. CDR3 loop: CASSRGTGDEKLFF. The CDR3 DNA is TGCGCCAGCAGCCGCGGGACAGGGGATGAAAAACTGTTTTTT.

In this sample, this clone is medium-sized. The same CDR3 can be traced to other DNA sequences in this sample. The gene calls are TRBV2 and TRBJ1-1; D remains ambiguous. The CDR3 runs to 13 residues. Trimming cost V 1 base and J 5 bases, with 8 bases left between them. Germline CDR1 and CDR2: SNHLY and FYNNEI. CDR3 residues: CASSEGVGTEAFF. CDR3 DNA: TGTGCCAGCAGTGAAGGGGTCGGAACTGAAGCTTTCTTT. Supplemented by reference TRBV2 and TRBJ1-1, the full variable domain reads EPEVTQTPSHQVTQMGQEVILRCVPISNHLYFYWYRQILGQKVEFLVSFYNNEISEKSEIFDDQFSVERPDGSNFTLKIRSTKLEDSAMYFCASSEGVGTEAFFGQGTRLTVV.

A note on this clone: The sample contains more than one DNA sequence encoding this CDR3. V is TRBV4-3 and J is TRBJ2-7; 7 nucleotides match TRBD2. Germline CDR1 and CDR2: LGHNA and YSLEER. The length of the CDR3 is 13 residues. Losses at the gene ends were 1 base for V and 3 bases for J; bases not matched to a gene: 0. This CDR3 is CASSQGGGYEQYF. In nucleotides, the CDR3 is TGCGCCAGCAGCCAAGGGGGGGGCTACGAGCAGTACTTC.

The V and J genes are TRBV28 and TRBJ2-3; D unclear. Germline-derived CDR1 and CDR2 are MDHEN and SYDVKM. V lost 3 bases and J lost 0, with 10 bases in between. The CDR3 extends over 15 amino acids. The CDR3 reads CASSLAPDSTDTQYF. The CDR3 DNA is TGTGCCAGCAGTTTGGCCCCCGATAGCACAGATACGCAGTATTTT. Full variable domain (remainder filled in from reference TRBV28 and TRBJ2-3): DVKVTQSSRYLVKRTGEKVFLECVQDMDHENMFWYRQDPGLGLRLIYFSYDVKMKEKGDIPEGYSVSREKKERFSLILESASTNQTSMYLCASSLAPDSTDTQYFGPGTRLTVL.

The rearrangement joins TRBV2 to TRBJ1-5; no clear D. The CDR3 totals 14 residues. V was pared by 5 bases and J by 9 bases, with 17 bases between. CDR1 and CDR2 (germline): SNHLY, FYNNEI. The DNA of the CDR3 is TGTGCCAGCAGTTATCTGGCAGGCCACCCGCCCCAGCATTTT. It translates to CASSYLAGHPPQHF.

This clone was detected once. The genes are TRBV7-2 and TRBJ2-3; D is uncertain. CDR1 is SGHTA and CDR2 is FQGNSA in the germline V gene. This CDR3 is built from 13 residues. V was trimmed by 4 bases and J by 5 bases, leaving 10 bases between them. DNA of the CDR3: TGTGCCAGCAGCTACCTCACACAAGATACGCAGTATTTT. The encoded protein is CASSYLTQDTQYF. Combining the CDR3 with reference TRBV7-2 and TRBJ2-3 gives the whole variable domain GAGVSQSPSNKVTEKGKDVELRCDPISGHTALYWYRQSLGQGLEFLIYFQGNSAPDKSGLPSDRFSAERTGGSVSTLTIQRTQQEDSAVYLCASSYLTQDTQYFGPGTRLTVL.

The chain combines TRBV6-5 with TRBJ2-3; 8 nucleotides match TRBD2. The V and J ends lost 6 bases and 2 bases, in that order; junction bases with no gene match: 4. Germline loops: CDR1 MNHEY, CDR2 SVGAGI. This CDR3 is 14 amino acids long. The CDR3 loop is CASRAGVITDTQYF. The CDR3, as DNA: TGTGCCAGCAGAGCGGGAGTGATCACAGATACGCAGTATTTT.

The chain joins TRBV28 to TRBJ1-5; D gene unclear. The CDR3 runs 14 residues. Germline V gene sequence: CDR1 MDHEN, CDR2 SYDVKM. The V end was cut by 7 bases, the J end by 6 bases, with 16 bases between. The CDR3 spells CASTKDRVGQPQHF. DNA for the CDR3: TGTGCCAGCACCAAGGATAGGGTCGGTCAGCCCCAGCATTTT.

This chain links TRBV29-1 with TRBJ2-7, with a tentative D call TRBD2 (6 bases). Germline loops: CDR1 SQVTM, CDR2 ANQGSEA. The CDR3 runs 13 residues. V lost 4 bases and J 0 bases, leaving 10 bases between the germline ends. The CDR3 region has the DNA TGCAGCGTTGGGGGAGGCACCTCCTACGAGCAGTACTTC. Its protein product is CSVGGGTSYEQYF.

V usage is TRBV6-2 or TRBV6-3 and J usage is TRBJ2-1, with 9 bases matching TRBD2. This CDR3 spans 20 amino acids. J gave up 9 bases and V 6 bases, and 27 bases lay outside the gene matches. The germline gives CDR1 MNHEY, CDR2 SVGEGT. The CDR3 reads CASSQRVSPSGTRLGGEQFF. DNA for the CDR3: TGTGCCAGCAGCCAAAGGGTTAGCCCTAGCGGGACGAGACTTGGAGGTGAGCAGTTCTTC.

V usage is TRBV19 and J usage is TRBJ1-5, with 7 nucleotides matching TRBD1. Trimming removed 5 bases from V and 5 bases from J; junction bases left unmatched: 9. The germline V gene has CDR1 LNHDA and CDR2 SQIVND (reference sequence). This CDR3 has 15 residues. CDR3 protein: CASSDLQGSHQPQHF. The DNA for the CDR3 is TGTGCCAGTAGTGACTTACAGGGGTCCCATCAGCCCCAGCATTTT.

CDR3 region: CASSPWVAANTDTQYF. The CDR3 DNA follows: TGCGCCAGCAGCCCCTGGGTAGCGGCCAACACAGATACGCAGTATTTT. The V and J genes are TRBV5-1 and TRBJ2-3; weak D call: TRBD2 (6 bases). The V and J ends lost 4 bases and 2 bases respectively, with 17 bases between them. This CDR3 spans 16 amino acids. CDR1 and CDR2 from the germline V gene are SGHRS and YFSETQ.

The chain joins TRBV19 to TRBJ2-7, with a weak D call TRBD2 (6 bases). The CDR3 is 15 amino acids. Trimming took 5 bases from V and 2 from J, leaving 16 bases between them. Looked up from germline, CDR1 is LNHDA and CDR2 is SQIVND (reference sequence). CDR3 sequence: CASSARLSGTYEQYF. The CDR3 DNA reads as TGTGCCAGTAGTGCCCGTCTTAGCGGTACCTACGAGCAGTACTTC.

The chain has TRBV11-2 and TRBJ2-1; 10 positions agree with TRBD1. Germline assignment: CDR1 SGHAT and CDR2 FQNNGV. The CDR3 contains 13 residues. V dropped 3 bases and J dropped 9; count of bases not matched to a gene: 2. CDR3 in amino acids: CASSLGQGSEQFF. DNA for the CDR3: TGTGCCAGCAGCTTGGGACAGGGGAGTGAGCAGTTCTTC.